This TCR beta chain was observed in a study of shared clonotypes between healthy human individuals (dated by TCRdb to 2019 to 2021). As for the study more broadly: The cohort comprised a couple of women and three men aged 18 to 49 years. For each donor, CD4 naive and CD4 memory were each run on three plates, CD8 naive on two plates, and CD8 memory on one plate. The study deeply sequenced blood TCR repertoires of about 5 healthy adults to estimate repertoire size and the extent of clonotype sharing between individuals. Libraries were prepared and TCR repertoires were sequenced by different laboratories using diverse techniques, in order to increase sequencing depth and limit assay-specific biases. Leukapheresis yielded between about 0.94 and 9.5 billion PBMCs per donor.

Using the deep immunoSEQ assay, multiplex PCR amplified TCR CDR3 regions from genomic DNA. For each cell subset, the extracted genomic DNA was distributed evenly across all wells of several immunoSEQ 96-well plates, and each plate served as one replicate. For sorted subsets, around 200 ng genomic DNA, equal to 30,000 or so T cell genomes, was loaded into each replicate PCR. Purified libraries were measured with a Qubit 3.0 fluorometer, size-checked on a Bioanalyzer 2100, and measured again with the KAPA Library Quantification kit. Every immunoSEQ 96-well plate was sequenced on a separate single-read 150-cycle Illumina NextSeq 550 flow cell. In the paper's pipeline: Because the immunoSEQ output included only junctional sequences and no quality scores, the filtering could not be the same as the filtering used for full-length reads. Sequences were annotated with PyIR, a Python wrapper for IgBLAST v1.9, and V/J genes and CDR3 were assigned using IMGT germline references. Reads were filtered out if the reads had weak V/J assignments (E-value above 1e-6), no CDR3, stop codons, out-of-frame junctions, or ambiguous translated residues. V3J clonotypes were defined by identical inferred V gene, J gene, and CDR3 amino acid sequence. The percentage overlap between two repertoires was calculated by dividing the number of shared unique clonotypes by the size of the smaller repertoire. Richness of each repertoire was evaluated using RTK rarefaction, the Chao1 estimator, and Recon v2.1 estimates of unobserved clonotypes. Generation probabilities were computed with OLGA for all TCRbeta clonotypes obtained by the gDNA method from four donors. TCRdb obtained this table from immuneACCESS and retained in-frame rearrangements with V and J assigned. These tables miss some clones; where compared with another copy, unresolved V genes account for less than half of the shortfall, and the remainder is unexplained. V and J calls and clone size are those listed in that table; D and trimming were worked out from the DNA. This sample lists more than 500,000 clones; 90% to 95% were detected once. Clones ranked in the top ten supply around 0.11% of the sample.

CD8 naive samples were obtained by positive selection for CCR7 among CD45RO-negative cells, yielding a CD45RA+CCR7+ population from which TemRA cells were excluded. Healthy HIV-negative adults with no recently reported acute infections or vaccinations were included as donors. Every donor was a Caucasian adult residing in Nashville, Tennessee, USA. Blood was obtained by leukapheresis, after which PBMCs were separated by Ficoll-Histopaque density gradient centrifugation and cryopreserved in liquid nitrogen vapor phase. Analytical flow cytometry was used to check the purity and quantity of every magnetically sorted T cell population. Genomic DNA was isolated from each sorted fraction and quantified by UV absorbance on a Nanodrop 2000c. The germline V and J ends show losses of 1 base and 4 bases respectively, and no gene match explains 11 bases of the junction. There are 18 amino acids in the CDR3, from cysteine to phenylalanine inclusive. Solely the CDR3 DNA is kept, with 54 bases framed from the first base. CDR1 and CDR2 are read off the germline V gene as MGHRA and YSYEKL.

Remarks on this clone: What antigen it recognizes has not been identified. It has no much larger one-base neighbor in the sample; base qualities were not kept.

Overall study results and their limits: The small number of donors limited the genetic and exposure-history diversity represented. Based on pairwise subsampling, the degree of clonotype sharing among donors was expected to be affected by sequencing depth. Sampling was restricted to blood, and TCR repertoires in tissues likely differ from the TCR repertoires found in blood. Naive subsets generally had larger estimated clonotype richness than memory subsets did. Rarefaction of sorted-subset datasets indicated incomplete sequencing despite the large sequencing depth. Approximately 5% of naive CD4, 3% to 4% of naive CD8, around 2.3% of memory CD4, and 0.4% of memory CD8 clonotypes were shared across four donors. Compared with non-shared clonotypes, the clonotypes found in all four sorted-subset donors had higher generation probabilities.

This sequence originates from a woman under 40 in good health. Sequencing was done on a sample of naive CD8+ T cells sorted from blood. In light of the paper, this sample's cell subset or site label describes: CD45RA+CCR7+. The chain was built from TRBV4-1 and TRBJ2-5; 11 bases in the middle match TRBD2. This receptor carries the CDR3 CASSQVSQLAGARETQYF. The DNA sequence is as follows: TGCGCCAGCAGCCAAGTCAGCCAACTAGCGGGAGCTCGAGAGACCCAGTACTTC.